A single sample gave rise to the 29 T cell receptor beta chains below, sequenced in a study of blood T cell repertoires in COVID-19. The repertoire was sequenced with immunoSEQ multiplex PCR; TCRdb's copy has only in-frame clones and lacks some. Of 150,000 to 200,000 clones listed, 75% to 90% are singletons. Sequencing was performed on PBMCs or T cells enriched from blood (not recorded which). The receptors were gathered from a woman aged 55-69 years who had recovered from COVID-19.

The chain joins TRBV7-8 to TRBJ2-3; 15 nucleotides match TRBD2. Germline CDR1 SGHVS, CDR2 FQNEAQ. The CDR3 runs 17 residues. With 4 bases clipped from V and 2 bases from J, the junction kept 4 bases outside the gene matches. This CDR3 reads CASSYGTSGGLTDTQYF. For the CDR3, the DNA is TGTGCCAGCAGCTACGGGACTAGCGGGGGGCTCACAGATACGCAGTATTTT. The full variable domain, in which reference TRBV7-8 and TRBJ2-3 provide the parts outside the CDR3, is GAGVSQSPRYKVAKRGQDVALRCDPISGHVSLFWYQQALGQGPEFLTYFQNEAQLDKSGLPSDRFFAERPEGSVSTLKIQRTQQEDSAVYLCASSYGTSGGLTDTQYFGPGTRLTVL.

This clone appeared a few times. The V call is TRBV5-1, the J call TRBJ2-3, with 7 bases that match TRBD2. Germline V CDR1 and CDR2: SGHRS, YFSETQ. Trimming took 3 bases from V and 6 from J; bases not matched to a gene: 7. The CDR3 runs to 14 residues. CDR3 nucleotides: TGCGCCAGCAGCTCCATGGGGGGGTGGGATACGCAGTATTTT. Amino acid sequence: CASSSMGGWDTQYF. Full variable domain (rest looked up from reference TRBV5-1 and TRBJ2-3): KAGVTQTPRYLIKTRGQQVTLSCSPISGHRSVSWYQQTPGQGLQFLFEYFSETQRNKGNFPGRFSGRQFSNSRSEMNVSTLELGDSALYLCASSSMGGWDTQYFGPGTRLTVL.

The V call is TRBV9, the J call TRBJ2-7; D might be TRBD1 (6 bases). The CDR3 contains 15 residues. Germline loops: CDR1 SGDLS, CDR2 YYNGEE. The V end lost 0 bases, the J end lost 0 bases, and 10 bases lay between the germline ends. CDR3 in amino acids: CASSVGRDTSYEQYF. The CDR3 DNA reads TGTGCCAGCAGCGTAGGTAGGGACACCTCCTACGAGCAGTACTTC. The full variable domain, in which reference TRBV9 and TRBJ2-7 provide the parts outside the CDR3, is DSGVTQTPKHLITATGQRVTLRCSPRSGDLSVYWYQQSLDQGLQFLIQYYNGEERAKGNILERFSAQQFPDLHSELNLSSLELGDSALYFCASSVGRDTSYEQYFGPGTRLTVT.

The chain links TRBV23-1 to TRBJ2-2, with 10 bases identical to TRBD1. TRBV23-1 is an open reading frame, and its role is uncertain. J was trimmed by 1 base and V by 1 base; bases with no gene match: 12. This CDR3 contains 20 residues. In DNA form, the CDR3 reads TGCGCCAGCAGTCAATTACACCGGGACAGGGGAGTTTGGAACACCGGGGAGCTGTTTTTT. This encodes CASSQLHRDRGVWNTGELFF.

This rearrangement joins TRBV9 to TRBJ1-1; no reliable D call. This CDR3 is built from 12 residues. The V gene lost 0 bases and the J gene lost 6 bases, with 6 bases spanning the gap. Per germline, CDR1 SGDLS and CDR2 YYNGEE. CDR3 nucleotides: TGTGCCAGCAGCGTAGTCTCCGCTGAAGCTTTCTTT. Its translation: CASSVVSAEAFF.

This chain links TRBV21-1 with TRBJ1-2; TRBD1 reflects the table's D call only, with no check against the DNA. TRBV21-1 is noted as a pseudogene. CDR3 length equals 16 residues. The CDR3: CASSRGQGAKLGGYTF. CDR3 nucleotides: TGTGCCAGCAGTAGAGGGCAGGGGGCGAAGTTGGGTGGCTACACCTTC.

The gene calls are TRBV9 and TRBJ1-1; D is unresolved. CDR1 and CDR2 (germline): SGDLS, YYNGEE. V lost 2 bases and J 5 bases, leaving 16 bases between the germline ends. CDR3 size: 15 residues. The CDR3 sequence is CASSVVATGRTEAFF. DNA for the CDR3: TGTGCCAGCAGCGTCGTGGCCACGGGGAGGACTGAAGCTTTCTTT.

The chain couples TRBV7-2 to TRBJ2-5; 12 positions agree with TRBD2. This CDR3 region has 19 residues. V was clipped by 3 bases and J by 1 base; unmatched bases: 12. Per germline, CDR1 SGHTA and CDR2 FQGNSA. The CDR3 region is CASSFDLAGGPSSQETQYF. CDR3 in DNA: TGTGCCAGCAGCTTTGACCTAGCGGGGGGGCCAAGCTCCCAAGAGACCCAGTACTTC.

The V and J genes are TRBV5-4 and TRBJ1-1, with a tentative D call TRBD1 (6 bases). CDR3 length: 16 amino acids. Germline V gives CDR1 SGHNT, CDR2 YYREEE (reference sequence). Trimming left V 6 bases short and J 3 bases short, with 21 bases between. The CDR3 spells CASTTRGRGWDTEAFF. CDR3 sequence (DNA): TGTGCCAGCACCACTCGCGGGAGGGGGTGGGACACTGAAGCTTTCTTT.

The chain employs TRBV28 and TRBJ2-7; the match to TRBD2 covers 10 bases. V shed 5 bases, J shed 3 bases, and the junction held 7 bases outside the gene matches. CDR3 length: 15 residues. CDR1 is MDHEN and CDR2 is SYDVKM in the germline V gene. CDR3 region: CASSHLSSGGYEQYF. CDR3 coding DNA: TGTGCCAGCAGTCACCTTTCTAGCGGGGGCTACGAGCAGTACTTC.

This clone was detected once. The chain has TRBV19 and TRBJ1-2; 7 nucleotides agree with TRBD1. After removal of 5 bases from V and 7 bases from J, the junction contained 13 bases not matched to a gene. Per the germline V gene, CDR1 is LNHDA and CDR2 is SQIVND (reference sequence). The CDR3 runs 15 residues. CDR3 region: CASSVTGQPRGGYTF. The CDR3 coding sequence is TGTGCCAGTAGTGTAACGGGACAGCCTCGCGGTGGCTACACCTTC.

The gene calls are TRBV9 and TRBJ2-3; 7 bases agree with TRBD1. The V segment lost 4 bases and the J segment 0 bases; nucleotides outside the gene matches: 2. The CDR3 totals 14 residues. CDR1 and CDR2 from the germline V gene are SGDLS and YYNGEE. CDR3 bases: TGTGCCAGCAGCCTCAGGGGGAGCACAGATACGCAGTATTTT. Protein: CASSLRGSTDTQYF.

The V gene is TRBV7-2, the J gene TRBJ2-1; TRBD2 aligns across 7 bases. V lost 5 bases, J lost 2 bases, and 6 bases stayed unmatched. Germline CDR1 reads SGHTA; CDR2 reads FQGNSA. CDR3 length: 15 residues. This CDR3 is CASSIGTITYNEQFF. The CDR3 bases are TGTGCCAGCAGCATCGGGACTATTACCTACAATGAGCAGTTCTTC.

The chain couples TRBV19 to TRBJ1-5; the match to TRBD1 covers 7 bases. Germline CDR1 reads LNHDA; CDR2 reads SQIVND (reference sequence). The CDR3 is 14 residues long. V shed 6 bases, J shed 6 bases, and the junction held 8 bases outside the gene matches. The CDR3 nucleotides read TGTGCCAGTAGGATAACAGGGGAAATTCAGCCCCAGCATTTT. It specifies CASRITGEIQPQHF.

The V gene is TRBV30, the J gene TRBJ1-5; no clear D gene. Per germline, CDR1 GTSNPN and CDR2 SVGIG (reference sequence). V was clipped by 0 bases and J by 4 bases, with 13 bases between them. The CDR3 contains 15 residues. The CDR3 DNA sequence: TGTGCCTGGAGTGTACCCGGCAGGATAAATCAGCCCCAGCATTTT. Its protein product is CAWSVPGRINQPQHF. The full variable domain, in which reference TRBV30 and TRBJ1-5 provide the parts outside the CDR3, is SQTIHQWPATLVQPVGSPLSLECTVEGTSNPNLYWYRQAAGRGLQLLFYSVGIGQISSEVPQNLSASRPQDRQFILSSKKLLLSDSGFYLCAWSVPGRINQPQHFGDGTRLSIL.

This rearrangement joins TRBV6-1 to TRBJ2-3, with 8 nucleotides matching TRBD1. The germline V gene encodes CDR1 MNHNS and CDR2 SASEGT. The CDR3 loop spans 20 amino acids. The V segment lost 3 bases and the J segment 1 base; nucleotides outside the gene matches: 18. CDR3 sequence: CASSEKYSGQGWGGTDTQYF. The CDR3 DNA follows: TGTGCCAGCAGTGAGAAATATTCCGGACAGGGATGGGGGGGCACAGATACGCAGTATTTT.

This clone was seen a few times. The chain joins TRBV27 to TRBJ1-5; D uncertain. The V end lost 2 bases, the J end lost 1 base, and 6 bases lay between the germline ends. CDR3 size: 14 residues. Germline lookup yields CDR1 MNHEY and CDR2 SMNVEV (reference sequence). CDR3 sequence reads: CASSLVGSNQPQHF. For the CDR3, the DNA is TGTGCCAGCAGTTTAGTGGGCAGCAATCAGCCCCAGCATTTT.

The gene calls are TRBV18 and TRBJ1-1; weak D call: TRBD1 (6 bases). V dropped 8 bases and J dropped 0 bases, with 13 bases sitting between them. CDR3 length: 14 amino acids. The germline gives CDR1 KGHSH, CDR2 LQKENI. The CDR3 reads CASGLGQMNTEAFF. DNA of the CDR3: TGTGCCAGCGGACTCGGACAGATGAACACTGAAGCTTTCTTT.

The J gene is TRBJ1-4, the V gene TRBV19; tentative D call: TRBD1 (6 bases). Between the trimmed V and J ends, which lost 2 bases and 7 bases, there was a span of 14 bases. CDR1 is LNHDA and CDR2 is SQIVND in the germline V gene (reference sequence). The CDR3 is made up of 15 amino acids. The CDR3 nucleotides read TGTGCCAGTAGTATAATGCAGGGGATCGCTGAAAAACTGTTTTTT. Translating gives CASSIMQGIAEKLFF.

The DNA of the CDR3 is TGTGCCAGCAACCCGCCAGGGGGGAACACTGAAGCTTTCTTT. This translates into CASNPPGGNTEAFF. This chain joins TRBV6-5 and TRBJ1-1; 7 bases line up with TRBD1. The CDR3 extends over 14 amino acids. V shed 7 bases and J 1 base; nucleotides not matched to a gene: 6. Germline values: CDR1 MNHEY, CDR2 SVGAGI.

This clone turned up a few times. The chain uses TRBV15 and TRBJ1-2; 8 bases match TRBD1. This CDR3 comprises 14 residues. V lost 3 bases to trimming and J lost 3 bases; unmatched junction nucleotides: 3. Germline V gene lookup returns CDR1 LNHNV and CDR2 YYDKDF (reference sequence). The CDR3 DNA reads as TGTGCCACCAGCAGGGACAGGGAAGACTATGGCTACACCTTC. Its protein product is CATSRDREDYGYTF.

The CDR3 here is CAWSGKTSQDRGRRGYTF. The CDR3 bases are TGTGCCTGGAGCGGAAAGACTTCCCAGGACAGGGGGCGCAGAGGCTACACCTTC. The chain joins TRBV30 to TRBJ1-2, with TRBD1 matching 11 bases. Germline CDR1 reads GTSNPN; CDR2 reads SVGIG (reference sequence). This CDR3 has 18 residues. The V and J ends lost 3 bases and 8 bases, in that order; junction bases with no gene match: 20.

This clone came up a few times. V usage is TRBV7-9 and J usage is TRBJ1-6; D remains unclear. The CDR3 is 14 residues long. Germline CDR1 and CDR2: SEHNR and FQNEAQ (reference sequence). The V end lost 1 base, the J end lost 4 bases, and 5 bases lay between the germline ends. CDR3 DNA sequence: TGTGCCAGCAGCTTAGGAGGGTATAATTCACCCCTCCACTTT. Translating it yields CASSLGGYNSPLHF.

The DNA of the CDR3 is TGTGCCAGCTCACCTACAGGGCTAGATACGCAGTATTTT. Encoded protein: CASSPTGLDTQYF. The V call is TRBV18, the J call TRBJ2-3; D is perhaps TRBD1 (6 bases). V shed 3 bases and J shed 5 bases, with 9 bases lying between them. Germline V gives CDR1 KGHSH, CDR2 LQKENI. This CDR3 has 13 amino acids.

The CDR3, as DNA: TGTGCCAGCAGTTTAAGAGGGAACTATGGCTACACCTTC. Protein: CASSLRGNYGYTF. The chain employs TRBV12-3 or TRBV12-4 and TRBJ1-2, with D unclear. Trimming left V 2 bases short and J 2 bases short, with 6 bases between. The CDR3 is 13 amino acids.

Concerning this clone: Other nucleotide sequences in the sample specify the same CDR3. The CDR3 sequence is CASSLAYEQYF. The CDR3 nucleotides are TGCGCCAGCAGCTTGGCTTACGAGCAGTACTTC. This rearrangement joins TRBV5-1 to TRBJ2-7; D is unresolved. Trimming shortened V by 0 bases and J by 4 bases, and 2 bases separated the two germline ends. This CDR3 contains 11 residues. Per the germline V gene, CDR1 is SGHRS and CDR2 is YFSETQ.

The chain has TRBV18 and TRBJ2-7, with TRBD1 identical over 7 bases. J was trimmed by 6 bases and V by 3 bases; bases with no gene match: 11. The CDR3 is made up of 15 amino acids. Germline-derived CDR1 and CDR2 are KGHSH and LQKENI. In nucleotides, the CDR3 is TGTGCCAGCTCACCCCCGGGACAGATCCTACTCGAGCAGTACTTC. As protein: CASSPPGQILLEQYF.

Written as DNA, the CDR3 is TGTGCCAGCAGGACTAGCGGGGGGCCCTACGAGCAGTACTTC. It translates to CASRTSGGPYEQYF. This sequence joins TRBV5-6 and TRBJ2-7; TRBD2 matches 13 bases. J was trimmed by 2 bases and V by 5 bases; bases with no gene match: 1. The V gene's germline CDR1 is SGHDT and CDR2 YYEEEE. The CDR3 contains 14 residues.

Written as DNA, the CDR3 is TGTGCCAGCAGCTTAGGGGCGGGGGGTTCAGATACGCAGTATTTT. Amino acids: CASSLGAGGSDTQYF. The chain combines TRBV7-2 with TRBJ2-3; 8 bases map to TRBD2. The germline CDR1 and CDR2 sequences are SGHTA and FQGNSA. V trimming: 1 base; J trimming: 4 bases; junction bases outside the gene matches: 4. CDR3 length equals 15 residues.